These 12 T cell receptor beta chains came from one sample sequenced in a study of blood T cells in healthy people across ages. Next came a second PCR, run for 7 to 11 cycles, which used a sample-barcoded 5' primer along with a J-beta primer mix. TCRdb used MiXCR to reprocess the 5' RACE reads, holding one entry per CDR3 protein. The sample carries about 650,000 distinct CDR3 sequences, under 65% recorded once. Sequencing input: blood. The receptors were sampled from a woman over 75 in good health.

This clonotype showed up just a few times. With a much larger clone just one base away, this may be a read error. The chain employs TRBV24-1 and TRBJ2-5, with a weak D call TRBD1 (7 bases). Germline V CDR1 and CDR2: KGHDR, SFDVKD. V dropped 3 bases and J dropped 11 bases, with 24 bases sitting between them. The CDR3 totals 16 residues. The CDR3 loop reads CATSDVGQPAGNEQYF. CDR3 sequence (DNA): TGTGCCACCAGTGATGTGGGACAGCCTGCGGGAAATGAGCAGTACTTC.

The chain carries TRBV15 and TRBJ1-1; the D is unclear. This CDR3 comprises 14 residues. V was clipped by 8 bases and J by 1 base, with 14 bases between them. Per the germline V gene, CDR1 is LNHNV and CDR2 is YYDKDF (reference sequence). CDR3 in DNA: TGTGCCACCGCTTATGGTAGTCGGAACACTGAAGCTTTCTTT. Amino acids: CATAYGSRNTEAFF.

Concerning this clonotype: Relative to the germline gene, one junction end is altered; a read error may explain this. V is TRBV5-1 and J is TRBJ2-3; 8 bases fit TRBD2. This CDR3 is 15 amino acids long. Germline V lookup: CDR1 SGHRS, CDR2 YFSETQ. CDR3 DNA: TGCGCCAGCACGTCACTAGCGGCTAGCACAGATAAGCAGTATTTT. This encodes CASTSLAASTDKQYF.

This clonotype came up a few times. The gene calls are TRBV20-1 and TRBJ2-3; TRBD2 aligns across 7 bases. Germline V CDR1 and CDR2: DFQATT, SNEGSKA (reference sequence). The CDR3 is 16 amino acids. V was clipped by 4 bases and J by 2 bases; unmatched bases: 12. This chain's CDR3 is CSATGGSGAPTDTQYF. As DNA, the CDR3 is TGCAGTGCTACCGGGGGAAGCGGGGCCCCCACAGATACGCAGTATTTT.

This clonotype has at least ten counts. The chain couples TRBV3-1 to TRBJ2-3; the D gene could be TRBD1 or TRBD2 (6 bases each). This CDR3 is 13 amino acids long. Trimming stripped 4 bases from V and 6 bases from J, with 11 bases between. Germline V lookup: CDR1 LGHDT, CDR2 YNNKEL (reference sequence). CDR3 coding DNA: TGTGCCAGCAGCCGGTTAGGGGGGGATACGCAGTATTTT. Its protein is CASSRLGGDTQYF.

This chain connects TRBV6-5 to TRBJ2-7, with D tentatively TRBD1 or TRBD2 (5 bases each). The germline gives CDR1 MNHEY, CDR2 SVGAGI. This CDR3 is 13 amino acids long. Trimming left V 5 bases short and J 4 bases short, with 12 bases between. CDR3 in DNA: TGTGCCAGCAGTCGGGACGAGGAATACGAGCAGTACTTC. It codes for CASSRDEEYEQYF.

This clonotype was recorded many times. This chain joins TRBV29-1 and TRBJ1-6; D possibly corresponds to TRBD1 (5 bases). The germline V and J ends were trimmed by 3 bases and 7 bases, with 13 bases remaining between them. The CDR3 spans 14 residues. CDR1 is SQVTM, CDR2 ANQGSEA, per germline. CDR3 region: CSVDPGQMNSPLHF. CDR3 bases: TGCAGCGTTGATCCAGGGCAGATGAATTCACCCCTCCACTTT.

The chain is built from TRBV10-3 and TRBJ2-7, with D unresolved. V was clipped by 8 bases and J by 3 bases, with 11 bases between them. Germline values: CDR1 ENHRY, CDR2 SYGVKD. The length of the CDR3 is 12 residues. The CDR3 DNA reads as TGTGCCATCTCCACCTCGAACTACGAGCAGTACTTC. It encodes CAISTSNYEQYF.

Regarding this clonotype: Possible read error: a much larger clone is one base away. The rearrangement joins TRBV9 to TRBJ2-1; 8 positions agree with TRBD1. The DNA end is a closer match to TRBJ2-7, so the J assignment may be wrong. CDR1 SGDLS and CDR2 YYNGEE come from the germline V gene. The CDR3 runs 18 residues. The CDR3 loop is CASSVVGQGASSYNEQYF. DNA of the CDR3: TGTGCCAGCAGCGTAGTGGGCCAGGGGGCCAGCTCCTACAATGAGCAGTACTTC.

In the case of this clonotype: This may be a read error, as it is one base from a much larger clone. The chain has TRBV29-1 and TRBJ2-4; 8 bases map to TRBD2. The J call may be incorrect, as the DNA end agrees better with TRBJ2-5. This CDR3 contains 11 residues. Per germline, CDR1 SQVTM and CDR2 ANQGSEA. CDR3 sequence: CSVGRGGTQYF. The CDR3, as DNA: TGCAGCGTTGGACGGGGGGGGACCCAGTACTTC.

This clonotype has a count of ten or more. The rearrangement uses TRBV4-2 and TRBJ1-2; D not certain. Trimming left V 1 base short and J 8 bases short, with 14 bases between. This CDR3 is 14 amino acids long. Germline CDR1 LGHNA, CDR2 YNFKEQ. The CDR3 DNA reads TGTGCCAGCAGCCAAGTTGAGCCCCCCGGGGGCTACACCTTC. Its translation: CASSQVEPPGGYTF.

This clonotype was seen a few times. The chain recombines TRBV12-3 or TRBV12-4 with TRBJ2-3, with TRBD2 matching 7 bases. Trimming at V came to 5 bases and at J to 12 bases, leaving 14 bases not matched to a gene. CDR3 length equals 14 residues. The CDR3 bases are TGTGCCAGCAGTCTTATGATAAGCGGGGCCTCCCAGTATTTT. It encodes CASSLMISGASQYF.